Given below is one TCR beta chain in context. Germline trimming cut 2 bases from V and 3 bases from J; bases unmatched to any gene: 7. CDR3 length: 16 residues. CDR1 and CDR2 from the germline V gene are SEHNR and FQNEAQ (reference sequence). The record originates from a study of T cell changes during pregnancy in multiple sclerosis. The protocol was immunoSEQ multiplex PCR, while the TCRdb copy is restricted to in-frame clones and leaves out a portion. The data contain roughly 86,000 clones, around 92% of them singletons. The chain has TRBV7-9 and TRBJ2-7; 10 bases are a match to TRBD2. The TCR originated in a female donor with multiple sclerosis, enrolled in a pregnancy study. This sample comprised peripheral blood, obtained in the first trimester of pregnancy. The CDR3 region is CASSLSLAGDFYEQYF. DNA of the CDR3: TGTGCCAGCAGCTTAAGCCTAGCGGGAGATTTCTACGAGCAGTACTTC.